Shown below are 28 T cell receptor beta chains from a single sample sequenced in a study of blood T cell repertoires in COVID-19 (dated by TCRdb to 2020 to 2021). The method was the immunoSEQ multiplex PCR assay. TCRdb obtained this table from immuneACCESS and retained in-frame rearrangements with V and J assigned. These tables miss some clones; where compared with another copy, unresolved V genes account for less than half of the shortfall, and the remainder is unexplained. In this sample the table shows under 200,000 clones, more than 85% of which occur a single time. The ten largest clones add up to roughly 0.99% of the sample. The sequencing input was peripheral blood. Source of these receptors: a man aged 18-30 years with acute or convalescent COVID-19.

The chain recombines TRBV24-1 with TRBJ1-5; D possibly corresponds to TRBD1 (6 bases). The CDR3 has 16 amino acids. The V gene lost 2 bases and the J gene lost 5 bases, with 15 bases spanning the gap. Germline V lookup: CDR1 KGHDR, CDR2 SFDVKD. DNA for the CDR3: TGTGCCACCAGTGATTCCCGAAGGGGGGGGGATCAGCCCCAGCATTTT. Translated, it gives CATSDSRRGGDQPQHF.

CDR3 nucleotide sequence: TGTGCCAGCAGCTACGTCCCGGGACTAGCGAGCACAGATACGCAGTATTTT. This codes for CASSYVPGLASTDTQYF. The gene calls are TRBV7-8 and TRBJ2-3, with 10 bases identical to TRBD2. Per the germline V gene, CDR1 is SGHVS and CDR2 is FQNEAQ. The V gene end was trimmed by 4 bases and the J gene end by 0 bases; junction bases not matched to a gene: 7. The CDR3 contains 17 residues.

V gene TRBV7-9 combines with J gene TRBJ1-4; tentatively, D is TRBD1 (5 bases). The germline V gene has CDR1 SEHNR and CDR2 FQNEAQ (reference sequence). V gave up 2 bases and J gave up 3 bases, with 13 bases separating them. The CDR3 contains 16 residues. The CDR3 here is CASSLFIGASNEKLFF. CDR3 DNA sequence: TGTGCCAGCAGCTTATTTATAGGGGCGTCTAATGAAAAACTGTTTTTT.

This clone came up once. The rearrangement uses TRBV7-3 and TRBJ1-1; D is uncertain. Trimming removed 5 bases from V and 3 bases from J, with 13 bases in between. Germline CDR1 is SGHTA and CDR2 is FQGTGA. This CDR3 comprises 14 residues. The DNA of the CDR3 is TGTGCCAGCAGCCCGTCGGGGTACGACACTGAAGCTTTCTTT. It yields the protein CASSPSGYDTEAFF. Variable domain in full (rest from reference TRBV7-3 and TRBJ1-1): GAGVSQTPSNKVTEKGKYVELRCDPISGHTALYWYRQSLGQGPEFLIYFQGTGAADDSGLPNDRFFAVRPEGSVSTLKIQRTERGDSAVYLCASSPSGYDTEAFFGQGTRLTVV.

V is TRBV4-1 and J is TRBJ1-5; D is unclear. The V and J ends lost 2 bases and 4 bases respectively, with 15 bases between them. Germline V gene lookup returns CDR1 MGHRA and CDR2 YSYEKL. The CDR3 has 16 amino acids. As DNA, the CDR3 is TGCGCCAGCAGCCAAAGATACCAAGGAGGGAATCAGCCCCAGCATTTT. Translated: CASSQRYQGGNQPQHF.

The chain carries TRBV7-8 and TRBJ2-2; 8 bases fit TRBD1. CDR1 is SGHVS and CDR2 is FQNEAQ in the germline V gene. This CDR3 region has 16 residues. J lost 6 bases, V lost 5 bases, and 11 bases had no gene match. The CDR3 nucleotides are TGTGCCAGCAGCCTGTATCTGGACAGGGAGGCCGGGGAGCTGTTTTTT. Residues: CASSLYLDREAGELFF.

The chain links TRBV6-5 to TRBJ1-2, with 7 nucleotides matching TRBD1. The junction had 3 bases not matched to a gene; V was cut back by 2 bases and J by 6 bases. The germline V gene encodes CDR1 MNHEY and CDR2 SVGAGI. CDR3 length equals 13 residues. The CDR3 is CASSYGTVHGYTF. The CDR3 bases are TGTGCCAGCAGTTACGGGACAGTTCATGGCTACACCTTC.

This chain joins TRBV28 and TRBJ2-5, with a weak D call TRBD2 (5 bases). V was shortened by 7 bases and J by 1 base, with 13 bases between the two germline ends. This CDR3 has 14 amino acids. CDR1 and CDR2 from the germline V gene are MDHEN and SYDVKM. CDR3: CASTLPGIQETQYF. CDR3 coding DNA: TGTGCCAGCACACTTCCGGGGATCCAAGAGACCCAGTACTTC.

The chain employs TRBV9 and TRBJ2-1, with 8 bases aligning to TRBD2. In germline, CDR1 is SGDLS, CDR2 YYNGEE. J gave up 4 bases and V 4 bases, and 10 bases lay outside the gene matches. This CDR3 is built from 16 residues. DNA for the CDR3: TGTGCCAGCAGCTTAATCGGGGGGGCCGGTTACAATGAGCAGTTCTTC. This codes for CASSLIGGAGYNEQFF.

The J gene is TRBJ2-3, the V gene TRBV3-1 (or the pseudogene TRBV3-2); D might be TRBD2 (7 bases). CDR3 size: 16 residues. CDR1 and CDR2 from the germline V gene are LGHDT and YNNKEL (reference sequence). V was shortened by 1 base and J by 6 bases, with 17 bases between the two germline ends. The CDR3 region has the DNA TGTGCCAGCAGCCAAGGGGGGGGGCCCCCTAGGGATACGCAGTATTTT. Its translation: CASSQGGGPPRDTQYF.

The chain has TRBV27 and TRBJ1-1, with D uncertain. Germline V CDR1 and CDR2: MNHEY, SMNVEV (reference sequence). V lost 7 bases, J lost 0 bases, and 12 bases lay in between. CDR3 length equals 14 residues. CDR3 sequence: CASTDPRLNTEAFF. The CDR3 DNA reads TGTGCCAGCACTGATCCTAGATTGAACACTGAAGCTTTCTTT.

The CDR3 spells CAISESMADYGYTF. CDR3 coding DNA: TGTGCCATCAGTGAGTCGATGGCGGACTATGGCTACACCTTC. The chain employs TRBV10-3 and TRBJ1-2; D remains ambiguous. This CDR3 spans 14 amino acids. With 0 bases removed from V and 3 bases from J, the gap between germline ends came to 8 bases. Germline CDR1 reads ENHRY; CDR2 reads SYGVKD.

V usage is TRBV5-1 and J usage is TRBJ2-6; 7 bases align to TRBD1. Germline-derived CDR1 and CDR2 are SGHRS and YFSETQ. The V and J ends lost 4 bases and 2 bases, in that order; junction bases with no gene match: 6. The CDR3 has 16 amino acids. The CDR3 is CASSQRTGTGANVLTF. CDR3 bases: TGCGCCAGCAGCCAAAGGACAGGTACTGGGGCCAACGTCCTGACTTTC.

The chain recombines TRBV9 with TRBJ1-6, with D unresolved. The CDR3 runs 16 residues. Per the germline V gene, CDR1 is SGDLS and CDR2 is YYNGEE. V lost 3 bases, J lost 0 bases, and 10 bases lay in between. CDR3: CASSGDTSSYNSPLHF. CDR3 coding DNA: TGTGCCAGCAGCGGAGACACGAGCTCCTATAATTCACCCCTCCACTTT.

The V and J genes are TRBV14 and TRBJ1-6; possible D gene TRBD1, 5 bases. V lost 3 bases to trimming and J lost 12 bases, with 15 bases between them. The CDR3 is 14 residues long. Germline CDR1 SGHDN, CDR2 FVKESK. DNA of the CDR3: TGTGCCAGCAGCCAGGGGACTATCGTAGAACCCCTCCACTTT. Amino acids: CASSQGTIVEPLHF.

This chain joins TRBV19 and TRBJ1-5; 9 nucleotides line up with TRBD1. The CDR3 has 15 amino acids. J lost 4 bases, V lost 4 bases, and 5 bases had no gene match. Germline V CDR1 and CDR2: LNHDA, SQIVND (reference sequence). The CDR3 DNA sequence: TGTGCCAGTAGTAAAAACAGGGGGCGGAATCAGCCCCAGCATTTT. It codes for CASSKNRGRNQPQHF.

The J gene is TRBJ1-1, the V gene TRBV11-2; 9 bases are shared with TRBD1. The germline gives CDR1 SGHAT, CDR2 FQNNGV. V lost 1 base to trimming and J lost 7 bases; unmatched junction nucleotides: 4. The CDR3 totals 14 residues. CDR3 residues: CASSLGPGQGEAFF. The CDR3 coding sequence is TGTGCCAGCAGCTTAGGACCGGGACAGGGTGAAGCTTTCTTT.

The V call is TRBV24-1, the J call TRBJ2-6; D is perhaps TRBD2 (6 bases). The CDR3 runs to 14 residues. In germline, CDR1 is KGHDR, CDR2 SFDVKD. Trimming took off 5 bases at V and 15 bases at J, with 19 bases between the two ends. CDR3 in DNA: TGTGCCACCAGTGTTGGGGGGACCGATCAGGGCCTGACTTTC. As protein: CATSVGGTDQGLTF.

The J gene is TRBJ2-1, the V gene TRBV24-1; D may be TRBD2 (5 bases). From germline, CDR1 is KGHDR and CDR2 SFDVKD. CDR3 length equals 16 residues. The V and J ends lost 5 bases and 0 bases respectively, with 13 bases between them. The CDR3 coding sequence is TGTGCCACCAGTGCAGCGGTTATGAGCTCCTACAATGAGCAGTTCTTC. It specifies CATSAAVMSSYNEQFF.

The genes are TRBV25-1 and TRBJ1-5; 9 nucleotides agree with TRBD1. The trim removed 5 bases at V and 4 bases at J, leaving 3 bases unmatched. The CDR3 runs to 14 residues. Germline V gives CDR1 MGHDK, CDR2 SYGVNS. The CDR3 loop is CASSWGQGNQPQHF. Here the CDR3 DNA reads TGTGCCAGCAGTTGGGGACAGGGAAATCAGCCCCAGCATTTT.

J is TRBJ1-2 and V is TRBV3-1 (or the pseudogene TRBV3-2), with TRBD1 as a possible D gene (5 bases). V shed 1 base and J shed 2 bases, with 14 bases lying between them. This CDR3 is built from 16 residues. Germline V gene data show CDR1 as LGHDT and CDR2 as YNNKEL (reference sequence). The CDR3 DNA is TGTGCCAGCAGCCAAGCCCTCCTCGGGGGGAACTATGGCTACACCTTC. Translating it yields CASSQALLGGNYGYTF.

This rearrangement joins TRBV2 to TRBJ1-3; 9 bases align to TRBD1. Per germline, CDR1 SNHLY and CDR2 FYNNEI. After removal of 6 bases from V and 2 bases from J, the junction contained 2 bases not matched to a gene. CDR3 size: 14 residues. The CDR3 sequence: CASRGTGTGNTIYF. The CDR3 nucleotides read TGTGCCAGCAGAGGGACAGGGACTGGAAACACCATATATTTT.

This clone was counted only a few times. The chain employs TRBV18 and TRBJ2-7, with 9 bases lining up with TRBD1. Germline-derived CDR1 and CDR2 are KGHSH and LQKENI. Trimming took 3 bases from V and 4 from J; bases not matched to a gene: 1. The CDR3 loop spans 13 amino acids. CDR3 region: CASSPTGGYEQYF. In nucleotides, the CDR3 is TGTGCCAGCTCACCGACAGGGGGGTACGAGCAGTACTTC.

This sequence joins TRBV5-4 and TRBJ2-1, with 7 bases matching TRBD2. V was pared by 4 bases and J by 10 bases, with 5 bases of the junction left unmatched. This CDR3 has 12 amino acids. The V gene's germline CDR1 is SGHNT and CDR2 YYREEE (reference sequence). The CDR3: CASSADGGEQFF. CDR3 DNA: TGTGCCAGCAGCGCAGACGGGGGGGAGCAGTTCTTC.

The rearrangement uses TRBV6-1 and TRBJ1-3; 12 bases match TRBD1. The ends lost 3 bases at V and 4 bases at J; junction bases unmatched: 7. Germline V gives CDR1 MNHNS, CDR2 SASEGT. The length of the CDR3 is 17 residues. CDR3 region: CASSDPGQGASGNTIYF. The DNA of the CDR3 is TGTGCCAGCAGTGACCCGGGACAGGGGGCCTCCGGAAACACCATATATTTT.

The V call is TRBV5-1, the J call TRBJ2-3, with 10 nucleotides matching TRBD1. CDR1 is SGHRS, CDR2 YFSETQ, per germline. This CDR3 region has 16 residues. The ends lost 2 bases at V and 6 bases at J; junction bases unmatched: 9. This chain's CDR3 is CASSLLGQGPGDTQYF. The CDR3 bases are TGCGCCAGCAGCTTACTGGGACAGGGGCCCGGGGATACGCAGTATTTT.

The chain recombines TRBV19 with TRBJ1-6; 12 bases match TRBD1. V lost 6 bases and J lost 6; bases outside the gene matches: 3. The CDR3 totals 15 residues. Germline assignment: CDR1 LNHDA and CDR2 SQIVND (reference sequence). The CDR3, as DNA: TGTGCCAGTAGCGGGACAGGGGGCACTAATTCACCCCTCCACTTT. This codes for CASSGTGGTNSPLHF.

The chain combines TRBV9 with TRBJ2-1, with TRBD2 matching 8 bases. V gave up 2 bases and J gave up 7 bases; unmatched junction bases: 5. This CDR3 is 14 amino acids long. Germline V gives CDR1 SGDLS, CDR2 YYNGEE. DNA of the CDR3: TGTGCCAGCAGCGTCGGGCAGCGGGGGAATGAGCAGTTCTTC. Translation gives CASSVGQRGNEQFF.